The 12 T cell receptor beta chains reported below all come from one sample, sequenced in a study of CXCR3-negative and CXCR3-positive naive CD8 T cells. These receptors' targets are unknown. Study conclusions and caveats: Naive cells with CXCR3 showed TRB CDR3s that were more hydrophobic than those in CXCR3-negative naive cells.

The method, 5' RACE with UMI labels, was used to prepare the TRB cDNA libraries. TCRdb re-called the 5' RACE reads; every CDR3 protein appears as one record, without DNA. The repertoire table contains 150,000 to 180,000 distinct CDR3 sequences. The sample was naive CXCR3+ CD8+ T cells from blood. Subset denoted: CD45RO-CCR7+CD27+CD95- naive CD8+ T cells expressing CXCR3 (TNR3+). These receptors came from a human donor in good health. Some clones in this sample may be carry-over from other donors' samples.

The genes are TRBV5-5 and TRBJ2-7; TCRdb picks TRBD1, but there is no DNA to check that call. The CDR3 is 15 residues long. Germline assignment: CDR1 SGHKS and CDR2 YYEKEE (reference sequence). CDR3 sequence reads: CASSLGVGQYYEQYF.

This sequence joins TRBV5-6 and TRBJ2-1; as DNA is missing, the TRBD1 call by TCRdb cannot be tested. This CDR3 has 14 amino acids. Germline CDR1 reads SGHDT; CDR2 reads YYEEEE. CDR3 residues: CASSPGSLNNEQFF.

This chain joins TRBV2 and TRBJ1-1. The CDR3 covers 14 residues. Germline V gene data show CDR1 as SNHLY and CDR2 as FYNNEI. This CDR3 is CASNGEWLNTEAFF.

The chain recombines TRBV7-9 with TRBJ1-2. The CDR3 runs 16 residues. Per germline, CDR1 SEHNR and CDR2 FQNEAQ (reference sequence). CDR3 loop: CASSLSGQGHNYGYTF.

This chain joins TRBV6-6 and TRBJ2-7; TCRdb reports TRBD1, a call that lacks DNA to check it against. The germline V gene encodes CDR1 MNHNY and CDR2 SVGAGI (reference sequence). The CDR3 is 15 amino acids. The CDR3 region is CASSYWAESSNEQYF.

This chain links TRBV27 with TRBJ2-7. Germline V gene data show CDR1 as MNHEY and CDR2 as SMNVEV (reference sequence). This CDR3 is built from 14 residues. The CDR3 sequence: CASSLSHSSYEQYF.

This chain links TRBV7-3 with TRBJ2-1. CDR1 and CDR2 from the germline V gene are SGHTA and FQGTGA. The CDR3 is 14 residues long. CDR3 region: CASSLTGSYNEQFF. Supplemented by reference TRBV7-3 and TRBJ2-1, the full variable domain reads GAGVSQTPSNKVTEKGKYVELRCDPISGHTALYWYRQSLGQGPEFLIYFQGTGAADDSGLPNDRFFAVRPEGSVSTLKIQRTERGDSAVYLCASSLTGSYNEQFFGPGTRLTVL.

The rearrangement joins TRBV28 to TRBJ2-3; TCRdb reports TRBD2, a call that lacks DNA to check it against. This CDR3 contains 19 residues. The V gene's germline CDR1 is MDHEN and CDR2 SYDVKM. The CDR3 region is CASSLSPTLAGHLSDTQYF.

The V gene is TRBV4-1, the J gene TRBJ1-2; lacking DNA, the TRBD1 call made by TCRdb goes unchecked. CDR1 is MGHRA and CDR2 is YSYEKL in the germline V gene. This CDR3 region has 14 residues. CDR3 sequence: CASSQDDRNYGYTF.

J is TRBJ2-1 and V is TRBV27; the D gene TCRdb calls, TRBD2, cannot be checked with no DNA. Germline V lookup: CDR1 MNHEY, CDR2 SMNVEV (reference sequence). This CDR3 is built from 13 residues. The chain's CDR3 is CASSRGAYNEQFF.

This chain uses TRBV28 with TRBJ2-7; no DNA is available, so the TRBD1 call from TCRdb remains unchecked. This CDR3 spans 18 amino acids. Per the germline V gene, CDR1 is MDHEN and CDR2 is SYDVKM. CDR3 sequence reads: CASSPPGLHATNLYEQYF.

The chain employs TRBV20-1 and TRBJ2-7; TCRdb selects TRBD1, and the lack of DNA leaves this call unchecked. Germline V gene data show CDR1 as DFQATT and CDR2 as SNEGSKA (reference sequence). This CDR3 comprises 14 residues. CDR3 region: CSARMGASSYEQYF.